This is a list of T cell receptor beta chains from one sample in a study of regulatory T cells in long-lasting Graves disease. TCRdb reprocessed the multiplex PCR reads with MiXCR, giving one entry per CDR3 protein. In the table there are about half a million distinct CDR3 sequences, 20% to 25% of which are singletons. Material: peripheral blood mononuclear cells (PBMCs), obtained when the disease was refractory, from a patient treated with antithyroid drugs. The receptors were sampled from a female donor with Graves disease. The CDR3 runs from the conserved cysteine through the conserved F or W. Size tells how often a clone was seen (once, few, many) or the class of an expanded clone, and some rows leave it out.

>TRBJ2-1|once|TRBV20-1
CSASARGGEQFF
>TRBJ2-7|many|TRBV19
CASSRETELYEQYF
>TRBJ1-2|many|TRBV28
CASSLQGLGGYTF
>TRBJ1-5|many|TRBV6-5
CASSWSPLGRGLGYSNQPQHF
>TRBJ1-1|-|TRBV7-2
CASSLGDGRNTEAFF
>TRBJ2-5|many|TRBV10-3
CAISEGQGETQYF
>TRBJ1-5|-|TRBV11-2
CASSLGFSQPQHF
>TRBJ2-5|-|TRBV20-1
CSARAGFIRREETQYF
>TRBJ1-2|few|TRBV9
CASSVQGVGYGYTF
>TRBJ2-2|many|TRBV28
CASIVGGGSTGELFF
>TRBJ1-4|-|TRBV19
CASTPAAGGNEKLFF
>TRBJ2-5|few|TRBV25-1
CASSDPTGAEGETQYF
>TRBJ2-3|-|TRBV29-1
CSVRTSQWTDTQYF
>TRBJ2-5|-|TRBV20-1
CSAQTGGGPRETQYF
>TRBJ2-1|-|TRBV5-1
CASRWADEQFF
>TRBJ1-1|few|TRBV3-1
CASSQDHSPGTEAFF
>TRBJ2-7|-|TRBV27
CASSSAGTDTYEQYF
>TRBJ1-2|few|TRBV4-1
CASSQVGTPDYTF
>TRBJ1-1|many|TRBV5-1
CASSLLQVNTEAFF
>TRBJ2-2|few|TRBV7-2
CASSLNAGHTGELFF
>TRBJ2-1|-|TRBV28
CASSPQTGVYNEQFF
>TRBJ2-3|-|TRBV7-2
CASLRLEADTQYF
>TRBJ2-7|few|TRBV20-1
CSASTGTSVSYEQYF
>TRBJ1-1|many|TRBV6-5
CASSYPQGSVWEAFF
>TRBJ1-1|few|TRBV9
CASSVQSLSSEAFF
>TRBJ2-7|few|TRBV20-1
CSANPGTGGYWGSYEQYF
>TRBJ1-2|-|TRBV2
CAGSEASTNYGYTF
>TRBJ1-5|many|TRBV28
CASSFTGRNQPQHF
>TRBJ2-7|-|TRBV5-1
CASSFSGQGHEQYF
>TRBJ2-5|many|TRBV20-1
CSAALPTSPETQYF
>TRBJ2-7|many|TRBV14
CASSQLAGGSYEQYF
>TRBJ2-2|few|TRBV5-1
CASSLDRRTNTGELFF
>TRBJ1-2|many|TRBV11-2
CASSLGSEGYTF
>TRBJ2-5|many|TRBV27
CASRGPPETQYF
>TRBJ1-6|-|TRBV7-2
CASSLKGAGSYNSPLHF
>TRBJ2-5|many|TRBV2
CASSVGKELETQYF
>TRBJ2-5|-|TRBV5-4
CASSTGTSIKTQYF
>TRBJ1-4|few|TRBV6-1
CASSQMGQGNEKLLF
>TRBJ2-7|many|TRBV28
CASRPPGLAGAYEQYF
>TRBJ1-5|many|TRBV18
CASSPTREQPQHF
>TRBJ1-1|-|TRBV12-3/TRBV12-4
CASSSRDRGEAFF
>TRBJ1-2|-|TRBV19
CASSIDGTVYGYTF
>TRBJ2-2|few|TRBV28
CASSLSGSNTGELFF
>TRBJ1-1|-|TRBV7-9
CASSLARGGFNLEAFF